This T cell receptor (beta chain) stems from a study of CD8 T cells in ankylosing spondylitis. Overall study findings and caveats: Ankylosing spondylitis blood appeared to be characterized by a TCR beta motif of roughly eight highly homologous variants. Disease-linked clones reportedly concentrated significantly in matched ankylosing spondylitis synovial fluid. Relatively scarce in peripheral blood, disease-linked clones were CD8+.

Germline CDR1 and CDR2: DFQATT and SNEGSKA (reference sequence). Between the trimmed V and J ends, which lost 8 bases and 4 bases, there was a span of 12 bases. The CDR3 sequence is 12 residues long. This clonotype appeared a few times. Its antigen is as yet unknown. Quantitative molecular-barcoded 5'-RACE generated the TCR beta libraries. TCRdb re-derived calls from the 5' RACE reads in MiXCR, one entry per CDR3 protein. In the table there are 290,000 or so distinct CDR3 sequences, around 21% of which are singletons. The receptor's source is a female donor with ankylosing spondylitis or in good health (not recorded which). This chain uses TRBV20-1 with TRBJ1-5; D gene ambiguous. The sequenced sample consisted of blood, either unsorted or a sorted T cell fraction (not recorded which). The CDR3 DNA sequence: TGCAGTTATAGGAAAGCTAATCAGCCCCAGCATTTT. Its protein is CSYRKANQPQHF.